The 16 T cell receptor beta chains presented below share a single source sample, sequenced in a study of shared clonotypes between healthy human individuals (dated by TCRdb to about 2020). Libraries were built with the immunoSEQ multiplex PCR assay. The immuneACCESS repertoire file appears here via TCRdb, limited to in-frame rearrangements. These files lack a portion of the clones; in checked studies, under half of the deficit traces to unresolved V genes, and the cause of the others is not known. The sample yields approximately 2,200,000 clones; more than 85% were counted once. The top ten clones comprise more than 1.5% of the sample. CD8 naive samples consisted of CD45RO-negative cells that were positively selected for CCR7, yielding a CD45RA+CCR7+ population without TemRA cells. The material sequenced was naive CD8+ T cells from PBMCs. The cell subset or site label on this specimen signifies: CD45RA+CCR7+. These receptors all stem from a man between 18 and 29 years old in good health. Some clones in this sample may be carry-over from other donors' samples.

The chain uses TRBV5-6 and TRBJ1-4, with 10 nucleotides matching TRBD1. Germline assignment: CDR1 SGHDT and CDR2 YYEEEE. V gave up 2 bases and J gave up 6 bases; unmatched junction bases: 4. This CDR3 has 15 residues. CDR3 DNA: TGTGCCAGCAGCTTTGACAGGGGGCCTCATGAAAAACTGTTTTTT. This gives the protein CASSFDRGPHEKLFF. Using reference TRBV5-6 and TRBJ1-4 for the parts outside the CDR3, the full variable domain is DAGVTQSPTHLIKTRGQQVTLRCSPKSGHDTVSWYQQALGQGPQFIFQYYEEEERQRGNFPDRFSGHQFPNYSSELNVNALLLGDSALYLCASSFDRGPHEKLFFGSGTQLSVL.

The chain has TRBV11-2 and TRBJ2-7; 7 bases are a match to TRBD1. CDR3 length: 13 amino acids. V gave up 3 bases and J gave up 5 bases; unmatched junction bases: 4. Germline V gene lookup returns CDR1 SGHAT and CDR2 FQNNGV. For the CDR3, the DNA is TGTGCCAGCAGCTTCGACAGGGTCGACGAGCAGTACTTC. Amino acid sequence: CASSFDRVDEQYF. The full variable domain, its missing parts supplied by reference TRBV11-2 and TRBJ2-7, is EAGVAQSPRYKIIEKRQSVAFWCNPISGHATLYWYQQILGQGPKLLIQFQNNGVVDDSQLPKDRFSAERLKGVDSTLKIQPAKLEDSAVYLCASSFDRVDEQYFGPGTRLTVT.

This sequence joins TRBV4-3 and TRBJ2-1, with 7 bases lining up with TRBD1. Looked up from germline, CDR1 is LGHNA and CDR2 is YSLEER. This CDR3 is 16 amino acids long. V lost 3 bases, J lost 4 bases, and 9 bases stayed unmatched. Here the CDR3 reads CASSHSRTGLYNEQFF. In nucleotides, the CDR3 is TGCGCCAGCAGCCATTCAAGGACAGGCCTTTACAATGAGCAGTTCTTC.

The chain joins TRBV25-1 to TRBJ2-5; D might be TRBD1 (7 bases). Germline V gene lookup returns CDR1 MGHDK and CDR2 SYGVNS. Trimming shortened V by 6 bases and J by 2 bases, and 16 bases separated the two germline ends. The CDR3 has 15 amino acids. CDR3: CASRRQGDFQETQYF. The CDR3 nucleotides read TGTGCCAGCAGGCGGCAGGGGGACTTTCAAGAGACCCAGTACTTC.

Details on this clone: The same CDR3 arises from other DNA sequences in this sample as well. V and J are TRBV28 and TRBJ1-5, with D possibly being TRBD1 (5 bases). This CDR3 region has 14 residues. From germline, CDR1 is MDHEN and CDR2 SYDVKM. Trimming shortened V by 5 bases and J by 1 base, and 9 bases separated the two germline ends. The CDR3 DNA reads as TGTGCCAGCAGTCTGGGGCCCAGCAATCAGCCCCAGCATTTT. As protein: CASSLGPSNQPQHF.

The J gene is TRBJ1-5, the V gene TRBV6-1; no definite D call. The CDR3 is made up of 15 amino acids. V was shortened by 0 bases and J by 0 bases, with 6 bases between the two germline ends. Per the germline V gene, CDR1 is MNHNS and CDR2 is SASEGT. For the CDR3, the DNA is TGTGCCAGCAGTGAAGCGTGGTATAGCAATCAGCCCCAGCATTTT. Amino acid sequence: CASSEAWYSNQPQHF.

Of note for this clone: Its ends do not fully match the called genes, so a read error is possible. This chain uses TRBV9 with TRBJ2-7, with D possibly being TRBD1 (6 bases). The CDR3 runs to 15 residues. Germline V CDR1 and CDR2: SGDLS, YYNGEE. In nucleotides, the CDR3 is TGTGCCAGCAGCCGTGGGGGACATGCCTCCTCCGAGCAGTACTTC. Its translation is CASSRGGHASSEQYF.

This clone was counted a single time. This specimen includes other DNA sequences encoding the same CDR3. This CDR3 reads CASSVGLHNEQFF. CDR3 in DNA: TGTGCCAGCAGCGTGGGGCTCCACAATGAGCAGTTCTTC. The rearrangement links TRBV9 to TRBJ2-1, with a weak D call TRBD1 (5 bases). The germline CDR1 and CDR2 sequences are SGDLS and YYNGEE. The V end lost 2 bases, the J end lost 5 bases, and 8 bases lay between the germline ends. The CDR3 extends over 13 amino acids.

The chain couples TRBV6-1 to TRBJ2-7; weak D call: TRBD2 (6 bases). Trimming shortened V by 6 bases and J by 4 bases, and 10 bases separated the two germline ends. CDR3 length: 12 residues. Germline-derived CDR1 and CDR2 are MNHNS and SASEGT. The CDR3, as DNA: TGTGCCAGCAGCGCGGAGGGTTACGAGCAGTACTTC. Translating it yields CASSAEGYEQYF.

The CDR3 region has the DNA TGTGCCAGCAGCCAAGGGGCCCTGGCAACAGATACGCAGTATTTT. Its translation is CASSQGALATDTQYF. V usage is TRBV14 and J usage is TRBJ2-3; D unresolved. The CDR3 runs 15 residues. Germline CDR1 reads SGHDN; CDR2 reads FVKESK. The V gene lost 1 base and the J gene lost 3 bases, with 11 bases spanning the gap.

The V call is TRBV7-6, the J call TRBJ1-1; TRBD1 matches 10 bases. V lost 3 bases to trimming and J lost 4 bases; unmatched junction nucleotides: 8. The CDR3 contains 16 residues. Looked up from germline, CDR1 is SGHVS and CDR2 is FNYEAQ. CDR3: CASSFRTGGVGTEAFF. The CDR3 DNA sequence: TGTGCCAGCAGCTTCCGGACAGGGGGAGTGGGCACTGAAGCTTTCTTT. The full variable domain, with the rest looked up from reference TRBV7-6 and TRBJ1-1, is GAGVSQSPRYKVTKRGQDVALRCDPISGHVSLYWYRQALGQGPEFLTYFNYEAQQDKSGLPNDRFSAERPEGSISTLTIQRTEQRDSAMYRCASSFRTGGVGTEAFFGQGTRLTVV.

The chain recombines TRBV28 with TRBJ1-5; D possibly corresponds to TRBD1 (5 bases). V gave up 6 bases and J gave up 7 bases, with 19 bases separating them. CDR1 is MDHEN, CDR2 SYDVKM, per germline. The CDR3 has 15 residues. CDR3 residues: CASSRRQRAVQPQHF. CDR3 sequence (DNA): TGTGCCAGCAGCCGACGACAGAGGGCGGTGCAGCCCCAGCATTTT.

This clone was seen only a few times. The chain links TRBV28 to TRBJ1-3, with a possible D match to TRBD1 (5 bases). CDR1 MDHEN and CDR2 SYDVKM come from the germline V gene. This CDR3 has 16 residues. Trimming took 1 base from V and 0 from J, leaving 10 bases between them. The CDR3 reads CASSLFRGSSGNTIYF. CDR3 coding DNA: TGTGCCAGCAGTTTATTTAGGGGAAGCTCTGGAAACACCATATATTTT.

The chain employs TRBV15 and TRBJ1-3; D is possibly TRBD1 (5 bases). CDR3 length equals 12 residues. The germline gives CDR1 LNHNV, CDR2 YYDKDF (reference sequence). The V and J ends lost 6 bases and 3 bases respectively, with 6 bases between them. CDR3 sequence: CATRGVGNTIYF. The CDR3 DNA reads TGTGCCACCAGAGGGGTTGGAAACACCATATATTTT.

This chain links TRBV11-2 with TRBJ2-7, with 8 bases that match TRBD1. After removal of 1 base from V and 5 bases from J, the junction contained 4 bases not matched to a gene. Germline V gives CDR1 SGHAT, CDR2 FQNNGV. The CDR3 covers 14 residues. The DNA of the CDR3 is TGTGCCAGCAGCTTAGCCCCAGGGGGCCACGAGCAGTACTTC. Residues: CASSLAPGGHEQYF.

The V and J genes are TRBV27 and TRBJ2-1, with 8 bases matching TRBD2. Germline CDR1 MNHEY, CDR2 SMNVEV (reference sequence). The CDR3 has 14 residues. V lost 7 bases to trimming and J lost 7 bases; unmatched junction nucleotides: 9. CDR3 sequence (DNA): TGTGCCAGCAATGGGCGGGAGGCTGGAAATGAGCAGTTCTTC. Translated, it gives CASNGREAGNEQFF.